This TCR beta chain originates from a study of blood T cell repertoires in COVID-19. Whole-study context: Both acute and convalescent COVID-19 samples were obtained from the United States, Italy and Spain. The analysed material was cDNA or gDNA that came from T cells, B-cell-depleted T cells, or PBMCs.

Per germline, CDR1 SGHRS and CDR2 YFSETQ. The CDR3 runs 15 residues. The V gene end was trimmed by 0 bases and the J gene end by 11 bases; junction bases not matched to a gene: 7. Original processing methods: It was from reference gene primer amplification that nucleated cell counts were estimated. The repertoire was sequenced with immunoSEQ multiplex PCR; TCRdb's copy has only in-frame clones and lacks some. For V, J and clone size, that table is used; D and trimming come from the DNA. The data hold about 140,000 clones, with around nine tenths observed a single time. The clonotype was recovered from a woman between 35 and 50 years old with acute or convalescent COVID-19. The J gene is TRBJ1-6, the V gene TRBV5-1; 8 nucleotides line up with TRBD1. The sequenced sample consisted of peripheral blood. The CDR3 DNA sequence: TGCGCCAGCAGCTTGGAGGACAGGGAACAACCACCCCTCCACTTT. This encodes CASSLEDREQPPLHF.